The rows below give T cell receptor beta chains drawn from one sample of a study of shared clonotypes between healthy human individuals. Only in-frame clones appear in the TCRdb table, and some are missing; sequencing was by immunoSEQ multiplex PCR. The sample records approximately 740,000 clones, around 72% being singletons. Sequencing was carried out using memory CD4+ T cells sorted from blood. These receptors originate from a young woman in good health. CDR3s include the opening cysteine and the closing phenylalanine or tryptophan. Fields, in order: clone size, D gene, J gene, V gene, CDR3 DNA, CDR3 protein. A D gene is named only where the DNA matches it firmly. The size field is filled for only some rows; it gives once, few, many or a size class.

>.|.|TRBJ2-3|TRBV7-9
TGTGCCAGCAGCCCACCCTTCGATGTTAGCACAGATACGCAGTATTTT
CASSPPFDVSTDTQYF
>.|TRBD1|TRBJ1-5|TRBV6-1
TGTGCCAGCAGCGAACAGGGGGTAGAACAGCCCCAGCATTTT
CASSEQGVEQPQHF
>once|TRBD1|TRBJ1-2|TRBV7-2
TGTGCCAGCAGCTTAGCGGACAGGGGGCTTGGCTACACCTTC
CASSLADRGLGYTF
>.|.|TRBJ2-4|TRBV4-2
TGTGCCAGCAGCCAAGATGTTTTATCGGGAGTAGGTGGAAACATTCAGTACTTC
CASSQDVLSGVGGNIQYF
>.|.|TRBJ2-1|TRBV21-1
TGTGCCAGCAGCATTAATTTGGGGACTCGCAATGAGCAGTTCTTC
CASSINLGTRNEQFF
>.|TRBD1|TRBJ1-2|TRBV5-6
TGTGCCAGCAGCCGACAGGGGGTTAACTATGGCTACACCTTC
CASSRQGVNYGYTF
>.|.|TRBJ1-1|TRBV4-1
TGCGCCAGCAGCCAAGAATCAGAGAACACTGAAGCTTTCTTT
CASSQESENTEAFF
>.|TRBD1|TRBJ1-5|TRBV29-1
TGCAGCGCCAAGACAGGGGATCAGCCCCAGCATTTT
CSAKTGDQPQHF
>.|.|TRBJ2-5|TRBV28
TGTGCCAGCAGTTTTGACAGGATAATTGAGACCCAGTACTTC
CASSFDRIIETQYF
>few|TRBD2|TRBJ2-3|TRBV4-1
TGCGCCAGCAGCCAAGACCCCTCTTCGGCGGGAGGCCGTGGAGATACGCAGTATTTT
CASSQDPSSAGGRGDTQYF
>.|TRBD1|TRBJ2-7|TRBV23-1
TGCGCCAGCAGTCAAATCACCGGGACAGGGAAACGGGGCAGCTCCTACGAGCAGTACTTC
CASSQITGTGKRGSSYEQYF
>.|.|TRBJ2-7|TRBV28
TGTGCCAGCAGAGAGAGATACGAGCAGTACTTC
CASRERYEQYF
>.|TRBD1|TRBJ1-2|TRBV4-1
TGCGCCAGCAGCCAGGCCGGACAGGGCGCTGGCTACACCTTC
CASSQAGQGAGYTF
>.|.|TRBJ1-1|TRBV29-1
TGCAGCGTTGTTAGGGGAGGGACTGAAGCTTTCTTT
CSVVRGGTEAFF
>.|TRBD1|TRBJ1-1|TRBV27
TGTGCCAGCAGTTTATTGGGGACAGGGAGGCCCTTGGGCACTGAAGCTTTCTTT
CASSLLGTGRPLGTEAFF
>.|.|TRBJ2-1|TRBV6-6
TGTGCCAGCACCCAGGACACGGCCCGGAATGAGCAGTTCTTC
CASTQDTARNEQFF
>.|.|TRBJ1-4|TRBV5-4
TGTGCCAGCAGCCTGAGGGGAAACGCTAATGAAAAACTGTTTTTT
CASSLRGNANEKLFF
>.|.|TRBJ2-3|TRBV13
TGTGCCAGCAGCGCCAAAGGGGCGTCCCTCCTCCCAGATACGCAGTATTTT
CASSAKGASLLPDTQYF
>.|.|TRBJ1-1|TRBV11-2
TGTGCCAGCAGCTTAGATTATCGCAGTCAGAAGAAAACGGCTTTCTTT
CASSLDYRSQKKTAFF
>.|.|TRBJ1-1|TRBV19
TGTGCCAGTACCTCCGCAGGGACAACGGGTGAAGCTTTCTTT
CASTSAGTTGEAFF
>many|.|TRBJ2-1|TRBV5-1
TGCGCCAGCAGCTTGGATGCTATCTCCTACAATGAGCAGTTCTTC
CASSLDAISYNEQFF
>.|.|TRBJ2-1|TRBV19
TGTGCCAGTAGTATTGTCTTGGGTGGTTACAATGAGCAGTTCTTC
CASSIVLGGYNEQFF
>.|.|TRBJ2-7|TRBV21-1
TGTGCCAGCAGCCAAATACGACAGGGGGTCACCTACGAGCAGTACTTC
CASSQIRQGVTYEQYF
>.|.|TRBJ2-7|TRBV4-1
TGCGCCAGCAGCCAAGATCCTAACTCCTACGAGCAGTACTTC
CASSQDPNSYEQYF
>few|.|TRBJ2-3|TRBV9
TGTGCCAGCAGCGTAGGGACCTCCGGGTTAGATACGCAGTATTTT
CASSVGTSGLDTQYF
>.|.|TRBJ2-1|TRBV2
TGTGCCAGCGCTTTCAATGAGCAGTTCTTC
CASAFNEQFF
>.|.|TRBJ1-2|TRBV19
TGTGCCAGTAGCTACAGGGAGGATGGCTACACCTTC
CASSYREDGYTF
>few|TRBD2|TRBJ2-3|TRBV7-6
TGTGCCAGCAGAGGCGGGAGGACAGATACGCAGTATTTT
CASRGGRTDTQYF
>.|.|TRBJ2-1|TRBV28
TGTGCCAGCAGTACCCTTGCGGGACTGGTGGGAGAGCAGTTCTTC
CASSTLAGLVGEQFF
>.|TRBD2|TRBJ2-1|TRBV7-2
TGTGCCAGCAGCTTAAGACCGCTAGCGGGTGAGCAGTTCTTC
CASSLRPLAGEQFF
>.|.|TRBJ1-3|TRBV6-6
TGTGCCAGCAGTTACACGGGAGGGGGGTCTGGAAACACCATATATTTT
CASSYTGGGSGNTIYF
>.|.|TRBJ1-2|TRBV28
TGTGCCAGCAGTTTAACTTTCGAAGGCTACACCTTC
CASSLTFEGYTF
>.|TRBD1|TRBJ2-7|TRBV6-5
TGTGCCAGCAGCCAGGACAGGGGGCTCTACGAGCAGTACTTC
CASSQDRGLYEQYF
>.|.|TRBJ1-5|TRBV14
TGTGCCAGCAGCGGCCAGCGTTGGGGGGTTCAGCCCCAGCATTTT
CASSGQRWGVQPQHF
>once|TRBD2|TRBJ2-7|TRBV5-1
TGCGCCAGCAGCTTGGAAGCGGGAACATACGAGCAGTACTTC
CASSLEAGTYEQYF
>.|.|TRBJ1-5|TRBV7-8
TGTGCCAGCAGCGTAGGTAGCAATCAGCCCCAGCATTTT
CASSVGSNQPQHF
>.|TRBD2|TRBJ2-7|TRBV7-3
TGTGCCAGCAGCTCTCAGCCGGGACTAGCATTCGAGCAGTACTTC
CASSSQPGLAFEQYF
>.|.|TRBJ1-1|TRBV5-6
TGTGCCAGCAGCTGGGGAGGCGGGGGCAAAACTGAAGCTTTCTTT
CASSWGGGGKTEAFF
>once|TRBD1|TRBJ1-1|TRBV10-3
TGTGCCATCAGAAGACAGGGGGCTGAATTCGCTGAAGCTTTCTTT
CAIRRQGAEFAEAFF
>.|TRBD2|TRBJ2-3|TRBV4-1
TGCGCCAGCAGCGGTAGCGGGACTAGCGGGAGCATCCCAGATACGCAGTATTTT
CASSGSGTSGSIPDTQYF
>.|.|TRBJ1-5|TRBV30
TGTGCCTGGAGTAGAGGCAGGGATCAGCCCCAGCATTTT
CAWSRGRDQPQHF
>.|.|TRBJ2-7|TRBV5-4
TGTGCCAGCAGCTTAAAGCCTAGCGTGACTTACGAGCAGTACTTC
CASSLKPSVTYEQYF
>.|.|TRBJ1-1|TRBV15
TGTGCCACCAGCCCAGAGGGTCGGATGAACACTGAAGCTTTCTTT
CATSPEGRMNTEAFF
>.|TRBD1|TRBJ2-6|TRBV6-4
TGTGCCAGCGCTCGGACAGGGAACTCTGGGGCCAACGTCCTGACTTTC
CASARTGNSGANVLTF
>.|.|TRBJ1-1|TRBV28
TGTGCCAGCAGTTTTGTACACATTGAAGCTTTCTTT
CASSFVHIEAFF
>.|.|TRBJ2-2|TRBV11-2
TGTGCCAGCAGCTCCGACAGAGAAGTCGGGGAGCTGTTTTTT
CASSSDREVGELFF
>few|TRBD2|TRBJ2-5|TRBV9
TGTGCCAGCAGCGTAACCTCTAGCGGGAGCCTCCAGTACTTC
CASSVTSSGSLQYF
>.|TRBD1|TRBJ1-1|TRBV6-5
TGTGCCAGCAGCCTATTCGGGACAGGGGGCGCGAAGGCTTTCTTT
CASSLFGTGGAKAFF
>.|.|TRBJ2-5|TRBV6-7
TGTGCCAGCAGTTACCAGGGAACCATGGAAGAGACCCAGTACTTC
CASSYQGTMEETQYF
>once|TRBD2|TRBJ2-1|TRBV7-9
TGTGCCAGCAGCGCGCTAGCGGGCAACTACAATGAGCAGTTCTTC
CASSALAGNYNEQFF
>few|.|TRBJ2-5|TRBV7-2
TGTGCCAGCAGCTTAAACTGGGGGGTTGTGGAGACCCAGTACTTC
CASSLNWGVVETQYF
>few|.|TRBJ1-5|TRBV19
TGTGCCAGTAGTATTCAGGGTGGTCAGCCCCAGCATTTT
CASSIQGGQPQHF
>.|.|TRBJ1-3|TRBV4-2
TGTGCCAGCAGCCGCAAGATTGCGGACTACGCGACCTCTGGAAACACCATATATTTT
CASSRKIADYATSGNTIYF
>.|.|TRBJ2-3|TRBV5-1
TGCGCCAGCAGCTTAAGGGGGGAACTCAACACAGATACGCAGTATTTT
CASSLRGELNTDTQYF
>few|.|TRBJ1-1|TRBV27
TGTGCCAGCAGAAACCTCCGGGGCTATGAAGCTTTCTTT
CASRNLRGYEAFF
>few|.|TRBJ2-4|TRBV19
TGTGCCAGTAGTATTCGGCAGGGGGCCAAAAACATTCAGTACTTC
CASSIRQGAKNIQYF
>.|.|TRBJ1-4|TRBV19
TGTGCCAGTACTCCGCGGGGGGCGACAGAAAAACTGTTTTTT
CASTPRGATEKLFF
>.|TRBD1|TRBJ2-7|TRBV5-1
TGCGCCAGCAGTCCGGACAGGGAAGGCGAGCAGTACTTC
CASSPDREGEQYF
>.|TRBD1|TRBJ2-7|TRBV30
TGTGCCTGGGAACCAGGGGGCGGCAATTCGGGCGAGCAGTACTTC
CAWEPGGGNSGEQYF